These 30 T cell receptor beta chains were sequenced from one sample in a study of blood T cell repertoires in COVID-19. Here immunoSEQ multiplex PCR was the method, and the copy in TCRdb shows in-frame clones only, minus some. The sample includes 150,000 to 200,000 clones, more than 75% of them seen just once. The sample comprised peripheral blood. The receptors were gathered from a man between 60 and 70 years old with active or convalescent COVID-19.

A few counts support this clone. The chain couples TRBV19 to TRBJ1-5, with D tentatively TRBD1 (6 bases). This CDR3 contains 14 residues. V was pared by 3 bases and J by 6 bases, with 12 bases between. Germline V lookup: CDR1 LNHDA, CDR2 SQIVND (reference sequence). In DNA form, the CDR3 reads TGTGCCAGTAGTATGTCGGGGGGGCCTCAGCCCCAGCATTTT. Amino acid sequence: CASSMSGGPQPQHF.

The chain has TRBV5-1 and TRBJ1-3, with 9 bases fitting TRBD1. V lost 1 base, J lost 1 base, and 6 bases stayed unmatched. The V gene's germline CDR1 is SGHRS and CDR2 YFSETQ. The length of the CDR3 is 17 residues. Here the CDR3 reads CASSLSLQGASGNTIYF. The CDR3 bases are TGCGCCAGCAGCTTGTCGTTACAGGGGGCGTCTGGAAACACCATATATTTT.

The chain carries TRBV5-4 and TRBJ1-2, with TRBD1 matching over 10 bases. The CDR3 has 15 residues. CDR1 and CDR2 from the germline V gene are SGHNT and YYREEE (reference sequence). Trimming removed 3 bases from V and 3 bases from J; junction bases left unmatched: 5. This CDR3 is CASSSRQGAHYGYTF. The CDR3 DNA reads as TGTGCCAGCAGCTCTAGACAGGGGGCCCACTATGGCTACACCTTC.

This sequence joins TRBV12-3 or TRBV12-4 and TRBJ1-1, with no clear D. The CDR3 runs to 13 residues. The V gene lost 3 bases and the J gene lost 1 base, with 6 bases spanning the gap. The chain's CDR3 is CASSFAGNTEAFF. The CDR3 nucleotides are TGTGCCAGCAGTTTTGCGGGGAACACTGAAGCTTTCTTT.

The genes are TRBV12-3 or TRBV12-4 and TRBJ1-1; TRBD1 aligns across 7 bases. The junction had 2 bases not matched to a gene; V was cut back by 6 bases and J by 1 base. The CDR3 extends over 13 amino acids. The CDR3 bases are TGTGCCAGCAGGGGGACAGCGAACACTGAAGCTTTCTTT. As protein: CASRGTANTEAFF.

This rearrangement joins TRBV13 to TRBJ2-1; 8 positions match TRBD2. Losses at the gene ends were 4 bases for V and 4 bases for J; bases not matched to a gene: 3. The CDR3 has 14 amino acids. Germline-derived CDR1 and CDR2 are PRHDT and FYEKMQ (reference sequence). In nucleotides, the CDR3 is TGTGCCAGCAGCTCCCGACTAGCGTACAATGAGCAGTTCTTC. It yields the protein CASSSRLAYNEQFF.

This clone was found a few times. This chain links TRBV7-9 with TRBJ2-7; 10 bases align to TRBD2. The V segment lost 4 bases and the J segment 7 bases; nucleotides outside the gene matches: 10. Germline values: CDR1 SEHNR, CDR2 FQNEAQ (reference sequence). This CDR3 region has 15 residues. The CDR3 DNA follows: TGTGCCAGCAGCTCTATCATCCTAGCGGGAGAAGAGCAGTACTTC. It codes for CASSSIILAGEEQYF. The full variable domain, completed using reference TRBV7-9 and TRBJ2-7, is DTGVSQNPRHKITKRGQNVTFRCDPISEHNRLYWYRQTLGQGPEFLTYFQNEAQLEKSRLLSDRFSAERPKGSFSTLEIQRTEQGDSAMYLCASSSIILAGEEQYFGPGTRLTVT.

J is TRBJ2-7 and V is TRBV28; the D gene is possibly TRBD1 (6 bases). From germline, CDR1 is MDHEN and CDR2 SYDVKM. The germline V and J ends were trimmed by 2 bases and 3 bases, with 8 bases remaining between them. The CDR3 consists of 13 residues. The CDR3 DNA follows: TGTGCCAGCAGTTTACAACAGGGCTACGAGCAGTACTTC. It is translated as CASSLQQGYEQYF.

The chain carries TRBV5-1 and TRBJ2-1; possibly TRBD2 for D (6 bases). CDR3 length equals 16 residues. Trimming stripped 7 bases from V and 0 bases from J, with 17 bases between. Germline values: CDR1 SGHRS, CDR2 YFSETQ. CDR3 sequence: CASSPIRGSSYNEQFF. The CDR3 DNA sequence: TGCGCCAGCTCCCCCATCCGGGGGAGCTCCTACAATGAGCAGTTCTTC.

The chain uses TRBV6-5 and TRBJ2-7; the match to TRBD1 covers 7 bases. The junction had 2 bases not matched to a gene; V was cut back by 5 bases and J by 1 base. The germline CDR1 and CDR2 sequences are MNHEY and SVGAGI. CDR3 length equals 13 residues. The CDR3 coding sequence is TGTGCCAGCAGTCGGACAGGATCCTACGAGCAGTACTTC. This translates into CASSRTGSYEQYF.

The chain carries TRBV11-2 and TRBJ2-7; 9 positions match TRBD2. The V segment lost 1 base and the J segment 2 bases; nucleotides outside the gene matches: 12. The germline V gene has CDR1 SGHAT and CDR2 FQNNGV. The CDR3 consists of 18 residues. The CDR3: CASSLGPSGDLAPYEQYF. For the CDR3, the DNA is TGTGCCAGCAGCTTAGGTCCTAGCGGGGACTTAGCACCCTACGAGCAGTACTTC.

This clone was counted only a few times. The chain recombines TRBV6-2 or TRBV6-3 with TRBJ1-2, with 10 nucleotides matching TRBD1. CDR3 length: 17 residues. CDR1 and CDR2 (germline): MNHEY, SVGEGT. V was pared by 6 bases and J by 5 bases, with 15 bases of the junction left unmatched. The CDR3 DNA follows: TGTGCCAGCAGCCCTCCGGGACAGGGGCTCGAAGGGTATGGCTACACCTTC. Translated: CASSPPGQGLEGYGYTF.

This sequence joins TRBV5-1 and TRBJ2-7; 12 bases line up with TRBD1. J gave up 0 bases and V 4 bases, and 2 bases lay outside the gene matches. From germline, CDR1 is SGHRS and CDR2 YFSETQ. The CDR3 consists of 15 residues. The CDR3 bases are TGCGCCAGCAGCGGGGGACAGGGGGCCTCCTACGAGCAGTACTTC. Translation: CASSGGQGASYEQYF.

This chain connects TRBV12-5 to TRBJ2-7; D not resolved. The CDR3 spans 17 residues. CDR1 is LGHNT, CDR2 FRNRAP, per germline. V was cut by 5 bases and J by 2 bases, with 22 bases left in between. The CDR3 nucleotides read TGTGCTAGTGGTCCCCAACACCAACAAGACATGGCCTACGAGCAGTACTTC. This translates into CASGPQHQQDMAYEQYF.

The chain employs TRBV5-6 and TRBJ2-1; 12 bases match TRBD2. CDR1 SGHDT and CDR2 YYEEEE come from the germline V gene. The trim removed 4 bases at V and 13 bases at J, leaving 9 bases unmatched. The CDR3 runs to 14 residues. In nucleotides, the CDR3 is TGTGCCAGCAGCGACTCCTCTAGCGGGGGGGTACAGTTCTTC. It translates to CASSDSSSGGVQFF.

The J gene is TRBJ2-6, the V gene TRBV27; TRBD1 is a possible D gene (5 bases). Germline V CDR1 and CDR2: MNHEY, SMNVEV (reference sequence). The V gene lost 2 bases and the J gene lost 1 base, with 12 bases spanning the gap. The CDR3 is 17 residues long. The CDR3 sequence is CASSLDSFPSGANVLTF. CDR3 DNA sequence: TGTGCCAGCAGTTTAGACAGTTTCCCTTCTGGGGCCAACGTCCTGACTTTC.

The rearrangement joins TRBV10-3 to TRBJ2-7, with D maybe TRBD2 (6 bases). Trimming shortened V by 5 bases and J by 0 bases, and 8 bases separated the two germline ends. Germline lookup yields CDR1 ENHRY and CDR2 SYGVKD. CDR3 length: 13 residues. CDR3 in DNA: TGTGCCATCAGTCCGACTAGCTCCTACGAGCAGTACTTC. Translating it yields CAISPTSSYEQYF.

The rearrangement links TRBV28 to TRBJ2-1; D is possibly TRBD1 (5 bases). Deletions cut 5 bases from V and 8 bases from J, with 10 bases between. This CDR3 is 12 amino acids long. Per germline, CDR1 MDHEN and CDR2 SYDVKM. CDR3 amino acids: CASSLRVDEQFF. The CDR3 bases are TGTGCCAGCAGTCTCAGGGTGGATGAGCAGTTCTTC.

This clone was picked up one time. The chain has TRBV4-1 and TRBJ2-7; 8 nucleotides agree with TRBD2. The CDR3 sequence is 14 residues long. The trim removed 1 base at V and 2 bases at J, leaving 1 base unmatched. Germline V gives CDR1 MGHRA, CDR2 YSYEKL. The CDR3 DNA reads as TGCGCCAGCAGCCAAGCACTAGCGGCCTACGAGCAGTACTTC. Residues: CASSQALAAYEQYF.

This chain connects TRBV28 to TRBJ1-4, with a possible D match to TRBD1 (6 bases). With 5 bases removed from V and 7 bases from J, the gap between germline ends came to 14 bases. The CDR3 totals 14 residues. The germline gives CDR1 MDHEN, CDR2 SYDVKM. The CDR3 DNA follows: TGTGCCAGCAGTCTGGGACAAAAGAGTGAAAAACTGTTTTTT. Protein: CASSLGQKSEKLFF.

The chain carries TRBV11-2 and TRBJ2-7; D is unclear. V was clipped by 1 base and J by 3 bases, with 7 bases between them. The germline V gene has CDR1 SGHAT and CDR2 FQNNGV. The CDR3 has 13 amino acids. The DNA for the CDR3 is TGTGCCAGCAGCTTAGCCCCATTCTACGAGCAGTACTTC. This encodes CASSLAPFYEQYF.

The chain recombines TRBV5-1 with TRBJ1-2; 7 bases match TRBD1. CDR1 is SGHRS and CDR2 is YFSETQ in the germline V gene. V shed 7 bases, J shed 4 bases, and the junction held 10 bases outside the gene matches. The CDR3 sequence is 14 residues long. In DNA, the CDR3 is TGCGCCAGCCGGACCGGGACAGAGATCTATGGCTACACCTTC. It specifies CASRTGTEIYGYTF.

This clone has just one count. The genes are TRBV2 and TRBJ1-4; D unresolved. V lost 7 bases to trimming and J lost 8 bases, with 23 bases between them. Germline CDR1 and CDR2: SNHLY and FYNNEI. The CDR3 runs to 16 residues. The CDR3 DNA follows: TGTGCCAGCACCCCCTCACTAATGGCGGCGGGGGAAAAACTGTTTTTT. It translates to CASTPSLMAAGEKLFF.

The genes are TRBV7-8 and TRBJ1-2; D is possibly TRBD1 (6 bases). This CDR3 has 14 residues. Germline lookup yields CDR1 SGHVS and CDR2 FQNEAQ. V was cut by 5 bases and J by 4 bases, with 14 bases left in between. The CDR3 DNA reads TGTGCCAGCAGCGGACAGACTTCTGGCTATGGCTACACCTTC. It translates to CASSGQTSGYGYTF.

This chain connects TRBV2 to TRBJ1-5, with D unclear. Trimming removed 1 base at V and 5 bases at J, with 3 bases between. Germline CDR1 SNHLY, CDR2 FYNNEI. This CDR3 region has 12 residues. The CDR3, as DNA: TGTGCCAGCAGTGAAGGAGATCAGCCCCAGCATTTT. This gives the protein CASSEGDQPQHF.

This chain joins TRBV4-1 and TRBJ1-1; no definite D call. The V gene lost 4 bases and the J gene lost 2 bases, with 8 bases spanning the gap. This CDR3 has 13 amino acids. The germline V gene has CDR1 MGHRA and CDR2 YSYEKL. The CDR3 protein is CASSPGSNTEAFF. The CDR3 nucleotides read TGCGCCAGCAGCCCGGGATCTAACACTGAAGCTTTCTTT.

This clone was recorded only once. Compared with germline, one end of the junction differs, possibly owing to a read error. The chain joins TRBV6-1 to TRBJ2-7, with unresolved D. CDR1 MNHNS and CDR2 SASEGT come from the germline V gene. This CDR3 has 14 amino acids. This chain's CDR3 is CASGEPGAYYEQYF. CDR3 nucleotide sequence: TGTGCCAGCGGTGAACCGGGTGCATACTACGAGCAGTACTTC.

The chain joins TRBV5-4 to TRBJ1-2; TRBD1 aligns across 9 bases. Germline assignment: CDR1 SGHNT and CDR2 YYREEE (reference sequence). The CDR3 is 13 residues long. V shed 9 bases and J 8 bases; nucleotides not matched to a gene: 11. For the CDR3, the DNA is TGTGCCACCCTAGACAGGGGGAACAGCGGCTACACCTTC. Residues: CATLDRGNSGYTF.

V usage is TRBV6-5 and J usage is TRBJ1-5; D uncertain. The CDR3 spans 15 residues. Trimming took 7 bases from V and 2 from J, leaving 15 bases between them. Germline-derived CDR1 and CDR2 are MNHEY and SVGAGI. The CDR3 loop is CASNPSPGGNQPQHF. The CDR3 nucleotides read TGTGCCAGCAACCCATCCCCGGGTGGCAATCAGCCCCAGCATTTT.

The chain links TRBV5-1 to TRBJ1-1, with 7 nucleotides matching TRBD1. The CDR3 sequence is 11 residues long. V lost 3 bases and J lost 11; bases outside the gene matches: 4. From germline, CDR1 is SGHRS and CDR2 YFSETQ. CDR3 amino acids: CASSSTGEAFF. For the CDR3, the DNA is TGCGCCAGCAGCTCCACAGGGGAGGCTTTCTTT.